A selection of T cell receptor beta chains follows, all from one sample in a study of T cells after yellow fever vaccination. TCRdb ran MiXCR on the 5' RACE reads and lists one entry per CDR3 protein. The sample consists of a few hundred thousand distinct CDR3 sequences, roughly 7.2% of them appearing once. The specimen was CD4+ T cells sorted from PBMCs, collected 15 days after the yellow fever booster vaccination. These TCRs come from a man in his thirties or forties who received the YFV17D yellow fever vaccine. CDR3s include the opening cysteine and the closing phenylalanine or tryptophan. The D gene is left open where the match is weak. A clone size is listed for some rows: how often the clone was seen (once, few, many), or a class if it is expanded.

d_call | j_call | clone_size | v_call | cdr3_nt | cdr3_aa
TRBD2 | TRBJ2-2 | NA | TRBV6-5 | TGTGCCAGCACTTCGACGGGGGGGGCCGGGGAGCTGTTTTTT | CASTSTGGAGELFF
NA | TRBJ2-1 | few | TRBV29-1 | TGCAGCACGTTAAGGGGCCCCTACAATGAGCAGTTCTTC | CSTLRGPYNEQFF
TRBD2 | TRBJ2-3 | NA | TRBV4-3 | TGCGCCAGCAGCCAGGCGCCACTAGCGGGTAACACAGATACGCAGTATTTT | CASSQAPLAGNTDTQYF
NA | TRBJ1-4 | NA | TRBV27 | TGTGCCAGCAGTTTAAATAGGGAAAAACTGTTTTTT | CASSLNREKLFF
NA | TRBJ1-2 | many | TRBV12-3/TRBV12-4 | TGTGCCAGCAGTTATAAGTATGGCTACACCTTC | CASSYKYGYTF
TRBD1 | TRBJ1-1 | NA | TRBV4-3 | TGCGCCAGCAGCCAAGTTCAGTCAGGGGGGTTGATGAACACTGAAGCTTTCTTT | CASSQVQSGGLMNTEAFF
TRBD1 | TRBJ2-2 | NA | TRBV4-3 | TGCGCCAGCAGCCAAGTTGCTGGGACAGGGGTATCCGGGGAGCTGTTTTTT | CASSQVAGTGVSGELFF
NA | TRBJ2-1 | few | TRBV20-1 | TGCAGTGCCTCTCATCGGCAGGGACAGTTCTTC | CSASHRQGQFF
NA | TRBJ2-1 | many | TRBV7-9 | TGTGCCAGCAGCTTTCAGGGAGCCGGGGTTTACAATGAGCAGTTCTTC | CASSFQGAGVYNEQFF
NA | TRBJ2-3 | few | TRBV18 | TGTGCCAGCTCACCAGGGGGGACCACAGATACGCAGTATTTT | CASSPGGTTDTQYF
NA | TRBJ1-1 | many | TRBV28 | TGTGCCAGCAGTCGACAGGCCACTGAAGCTTTCTTT | CASSRQATEAFF
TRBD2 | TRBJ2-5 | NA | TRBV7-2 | TGTGCCAGCAGCTCTAGCGGGAGGGGAAAGACCCAGTACTTC | CASSSSGRGKTQYF
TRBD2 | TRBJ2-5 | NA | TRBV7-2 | TGTGCCAGCAGCTTAGTTCGGGGAGGGACGGTCGGGGAGACCCAGTACTTC | CASSLVRGGTVGETQYF
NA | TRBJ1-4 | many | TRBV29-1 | TGCAGCGTCAGGGTACTTAATGAAAAACTGTTTTTT | CSVRVLNEKLFF
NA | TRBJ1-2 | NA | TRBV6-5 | TGTGCCAGCAGTTACTATGGCAGGGCCGACTATGGCTACACCTTC | CASSYYGRADYGYTF
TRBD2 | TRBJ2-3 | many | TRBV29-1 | TGCAGCGTTGTCGTACTAGCGGGAGGGGCAGATACGCAGTATTTT | CSVVVLAGGADTQYF
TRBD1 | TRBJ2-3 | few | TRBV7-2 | TGTGCCAGCAGCTCTTCAAGGACAGGGGGCACAGATACGCAGTATTTT | CASSSSRTGGTDTQYF
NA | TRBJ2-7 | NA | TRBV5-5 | TGTGCCAGCAGTTCCGGACCCCTCTACGAGCAGTACTTC | CASSSGPLYEQYF
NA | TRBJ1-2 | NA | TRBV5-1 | TGCGCCAGCAGCTTGGCTGTGGGCGGTGGCTACACCTTC | CASSLAVGGGYTF
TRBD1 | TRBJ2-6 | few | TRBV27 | TGTGCCAGCAGTTCCTCCGGGACAGGGAGTGGGGCCAACGTCCTGACTTTC | CASSSSGTGSGANVLTF
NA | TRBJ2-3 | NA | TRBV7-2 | TGTGCCAGCAGCTTAGCTCGCATAGTAGATACGCAGTATTTT | CASSLARIVDTQYF
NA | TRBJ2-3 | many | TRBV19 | TGTGCCAGTAGTACCCGTAGTGGCACAGATACGCAGTATTTT | CASSTRSGTDTQYF
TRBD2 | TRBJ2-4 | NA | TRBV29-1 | TGCAGCGCCTCAGGACTAGCGGGAGCGGAAAACATTCAGTACTTC | CSASGLAGAENIQYF
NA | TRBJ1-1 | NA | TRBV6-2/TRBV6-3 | TGTGCCAGCAACGATCCGAACACTGAAGCTTTCTTT | CASNDPNTEAFF
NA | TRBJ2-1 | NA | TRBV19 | TGTGCCAGTAGTATCCAAACGGGGCAGGCAAGCTACAATGAGCAGTTCTTC | CASSIQTGQASYNEQFF
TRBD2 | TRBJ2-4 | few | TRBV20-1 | TGCAGTGCTAGAGTCGGGGGAGGGACCAAAAACATTCAGTACTTC | CSARVGGGTKNIQYF
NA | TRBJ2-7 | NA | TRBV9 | TGTGCCAGCAGCGTGGGCGGGGAGTCCTACGAGCAGTACTTC | CASSVGGESYEQYF
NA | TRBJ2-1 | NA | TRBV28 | TGTGCCAGCATCGGCGTGGGGCACAATGAGCAGTTCTTC | CASIGVGHNEQFF
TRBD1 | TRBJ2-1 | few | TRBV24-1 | TGTGCCACCAGTGATGCCCGTGGGGGACAGGAGTACAATGAGCAGTTCTTC | CATSDARGGQEYNEQFF
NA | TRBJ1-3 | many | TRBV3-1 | TGTGCCAGCAGCCAAGGGGGGGATCCCTCTGGAAACACCATATATTTT | CASSQGGDPSGNTIYF
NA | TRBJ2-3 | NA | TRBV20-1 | TGCAGTGCTAGCGTGAGCACAGATACGCAGTATTTT | CSASVSTDTQYF
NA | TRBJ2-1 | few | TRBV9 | TGTGCCAGCAGCTCAAAGGCGACCTCTCCGGCATACAATGAGCAGTTCTTC | CASSSKATSPAYNEQFF
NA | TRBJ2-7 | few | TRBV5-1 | TGCGCCAGCAGCTTGGACGCGATTAGCTCCTACGAGCAGTACTTC | CASSLDAISSYEQYF
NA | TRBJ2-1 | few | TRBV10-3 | TGTGCCATATGGGACACTGGTAGTCATGAGCAGTTCTTC | CAIWDTGSHEQFF
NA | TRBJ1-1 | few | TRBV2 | TGTGCCAGCAGTGATTCGATTGTGTCAGGGTTAGCGTCTGAAGCTTTCTTT | CASSDSIVSGLASEAFF
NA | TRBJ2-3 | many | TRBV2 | TGTGCCAGCAGTGAAAGGGCATACACAGATACGCAGTATTTT | CASSERAYTDTQYF
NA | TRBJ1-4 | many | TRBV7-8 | TGTGCCAGCAGCGGGACGGCTAATGAAAAACTGTTTTTT | CASSGTANEKLFF
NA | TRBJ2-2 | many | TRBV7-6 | TGTGCCAGCAGCAATACCGGGGTCGGGAACACCGGGGAGCTGTTTTTT | CASSNTGVGNTGELFF
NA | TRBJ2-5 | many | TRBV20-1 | TGCAGTGCCCAACTCGGGAGCGGAGGGGGGGAGACCCAGTACTTC | CSAQLGSGGGETQYF
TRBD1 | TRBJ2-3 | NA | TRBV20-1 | TGCAGTGCTTCCCTCGGGACAGGGGCGGATACGCAGTATTTT | CSASLGTGADTQYF
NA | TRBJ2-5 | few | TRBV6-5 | TGTGCCAGCAGTTCCCCCAGTAGGCACGGGATGGGGGAGACCCAGTACTTC | CASSSPSRHGMGETQYF
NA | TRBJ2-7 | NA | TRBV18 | TGTGCCAGCTCACTCGGACCAGCCCGATTGCCCTACGAGCAGTACTTC | CASSLGPARLPYEQYF
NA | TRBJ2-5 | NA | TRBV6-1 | TGTGCCTGCACCGGTAGGCTTCCACAAGAGACCCAGTACTTC | CACTGRLPQETQYF
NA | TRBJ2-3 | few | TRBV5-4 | TGTGCCAGCAGCTTGAGGGGATACACAGATACGCAGTATTTT | CASSLRGYTDTQYF
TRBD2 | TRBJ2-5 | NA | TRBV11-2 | TGTGTCAGCAGCTCCCGACTAGCGGGAGTCCAAGAGACCCAGTACTTC | CVSSSRLAGVQETQYF
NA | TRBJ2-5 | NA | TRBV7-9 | TGTGCCAGCAGACCGGGGTATCGCCGAGAGACCCAGTACTTC | CASRPGYRRETQYF
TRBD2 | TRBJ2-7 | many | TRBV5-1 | TGCGCCAGCAGCTCTGGACTAGCGGCTACCTACGAGCAGTACTTC | CASSSGLAATYEQYF
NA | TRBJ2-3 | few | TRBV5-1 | TGCGCCAGCAGCCTACGGGGAACTAGCACAGATACGCAGTATTTT | CASSLRGTSTDTQYF
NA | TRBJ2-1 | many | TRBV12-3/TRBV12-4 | TGTGCCAGCAGTTTCGTCCAGAGCTCCTACAATGAGCAGTTCTTC | CASSFVQSSYNEQFF
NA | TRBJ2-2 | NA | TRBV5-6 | TGTGCCAGCAGCTTTAGGGGACGGAACACCGGGGAGCTGTTTTTT | CASSFRGRNTGELFF